This passage covers 14 T cell receptor beta chains from one sample sequenced in a study of beta chain features in type 1 diabetes. Expressed TCRB transcripts were sequenced, since all the RNA that had been isolated was reverse transcribed. Assay: immunoSEQ multiplex PCR; the TCRdb copy retains only in-frame clones and omits some. In the table there are just under 150,000 clones, 10% of which are singletons. The sequencing input was naive CD4+ T cells from blood. The source of these receptors is a man younger than 35 in good health.

Only a few counts were recorded for this clone. The chain combines TRBV7-2 with TRBJ2-3; 11 positions agree with TRBD1. J gave up 1 base and V 5 bases, and 2 bases lay outside the gene matches. This CDR3 is built from 15 residues. From germline, CDR1 is SGHTA and CDR2 FQGNSA. The CDR3 reads CASSKGQGGTDTQYF. CDR3 nucleotides: TGTGCCAGCAGCAAGGGACAGGGGGGCACAGATACGCAGTATTTT.

This rearrangement joins TRBV19 to TRBJ2-1, with 7 bases aligning to TRBD1. The germline V gene has CDR1 LNHDA and CDR2 SQIVND (reference sequence). This CDR3 has 15 residues. Unmatched junction bases numbered 10, after V lost 6 bases and J lost 5 bases. For the CDR3, the DNA is TGTGCCAGTAGACTGGGACAGTCTTATCACAATGAGCAGTTCTTC. This gives the protein CASRLGQSYHNEQFF.

This clone has only a few counts. V gene TRBV18 combines with J gene TRBJ2-3; a possible D gene is TRBD2 (7 bases). Trimming cost V 3 bases and J 1 base, with 14 bases left between them. Germline V gene data show CDR1 as KGHSH and CDR2 as LQKENI. CDR3 length equals 16 residues. This chain's CDR3 is CASSPDRGARTDTQYF. For the CDR3, the DNA is TGTGCCAGCTCACCGGATCGGGGGGCCCGCACAGATACGCAGTATTTT.

With respect to this clone: Other DNA sequences in the same sample also yield this CDR3. The rearrangement links TRBV7-8 to TRBJ2-7; 8 nucleotides match TRBD1. V dropped 3 bases and J dropped 2; count of bases not matched to a gene: 6. There are 15 residues in the CDR3. Germline V gene sequence: CDR1 SGHVS, CDR2 FQNEAQ. The CDR3 DNA reads as TGTGCCAGCAGCTTGTCCGGACAGGGTGCCTACGAGCAGTACTTC. Protein product: CASSLSGQGAYEQYF.

This clone came up a few times. The DNA for the CDR3 is TGTGCCAGCAGCGGGGACAGGGGGCGGTTCGCGAACACCGGGGAGCTGTTTTTT. It translates to CASSGDRGRFANTGELFF. The J gene is TRBJ2-2, the V gene TRBV9; 12 positions agree with TRBD1. Trimming took 3 bases from V and 0 from J; bases not matched to a gene: 6. From germline, CDR1 is SGDLS and CDR2 YYNGEE. This CDR3 comprises 18 residues.

This clone was counted at least ten times. The chain is built from TRBV18 and TRBJ2-7; 7 bases are a match to TRBD2. Germline CDR1 reads KGHSH; CDR2 reads LQKENI. The CDR3 extends over 15 amino acids. The J segment lost 6 bases and the V segment lost 6 bases, leaving 14 bases of the junction unmatched. The CDR3 sequence is CASSPPGGSPTEQYF. CDR3 nucleotide sequence: TGTGCCAGCTCTCCTCCGGGAGGATCCCCCACCGAGCAGTACTTC.

The chain links TRBV5-1 to TRBJ1-2; 7 nucleotides match TRBD1. This CDR3 comprises 14 residues. The trim removed 5 bases at V and 3 bases at J, leaving 7 bases unmatched. CDR1 is SGHRS and CDR2 is YFSETQ in the germline V gene. As DNA, the CDR3 is TGCGCCAGCAGTACCCAGGGGGACCACTATGGCTACACCTTC. Its translation: CASSTQGDHYGYTF.

V gene TRBV30 combines with J gene TRBJ1-6, with 10 nucleotides matching TRBD1. Germline V gene lookup returns CDR1 GTSNPN and CDR2 SVGIG (reference sequence). V was pared by 3 bases and J by 6 bases, with 2 bases of the junction left unmatched. The CDR3 covers 14 residues. The DNA of the CDR3 is TGTGCCTGGAGAAGGGACAGGGGTAATTCACCCCTCCACTTT. It encodes CAWRRDRGNSPLHF.

J is TRBJ1-1 and V is TRBV18, with D uncertain. The CDR3 length is 12 residues. The germline CDR1 and CDR2 sequences are KGHSH and LQKENI. The V gene lost 5 bases and the J gene lost 5 bases, with 9 bases spanning the gap. The CDR3 protein is CASSERETEAFF. The CDR3, as DNA: TGTGCCAGCTCAGAACGGGAGACTGAAGCTTTCTTT.

V is TRBV6-1 and J is TRBJ1-5; D not resolved. Germline V CDR1 and CDR2: MNHNS, SASEGT. V lost 0 bases, J lost 3 bases, and 9 bases lay in between. This CDR3 spans 15 amino acids. The CDR3 DNA sequence: TGTGCCAGCAGTGAAGCGAGGGCCGACAATCAGCCCCAGCATTTT. Translation gives CASSEARADNQPQHF.

The chain combines TRBV6-5 with TRBJ2-1; TRBD1 aligns across 7 bases. The V gene's germline CDR1 is MNHEY and CDR2 SVGAGI. V dropped 4 bases and J dropped 9; count of bases not matched to a gene: 6. The CDR3 length is 13 residues. This CDR3 reads CASSSTGMFEQFF. In DNA form, the CDR3 reads TGTGCCAGCAGTTCGACAGGGATGTTTGAGCAGTTCTTC.

This rearrangement joins TRBV5-1 to TRBJ2-5; 7 bases fit TRBD1. After removal of 0 bases from V and 3 bases from J, the junction contained 2 bases not matched to a gene. The CDR3 sequence is 14 residues long. Germline CDR1 reads SGHRS; CDR2 reads YFSETQ. The CDR3: CASSLGDREETQYF. The CDR3 nucleotides read TGCGCCAGCAGCTTGGGAGACAGGGAAGAGACCCAGTACTTC. The whole variable domain, remainder taken from reference TRBV5-1 and TRBJ2-5, is KAGVTQTPRYLIKTRGQQVTLSCSPISGHRSVSWYQQTPGQGLQFLFEYFSETQRNKGNFPGRFSGRQFSNSRSEMNVSTLELGDSALYLCASSLGDREETQYFGPGTRLLVL.

V and J are TRBV11-2 and TRBJ2-5; D might be TRBD1 (5 bases). Trimming removed 1 base at V and 2 bases at J, with 8 bases between. This CDR3 has 14 amino acids. CDR1 is SGHAT, CDR2 FQNNGV, per germline. The CDR3 region has the DNA TGTGCCAGCAGCTTAGGACAGTGGCAAGAGACCCAGTACTTC. Amino acid sequence: CASSLGQWQETQYF.

This clone occurred a few times. V usage is TRBV19 and J usage is TRBJ2-1; 11 nucleotides line up with TRBD2. Germline V gene data show CDR1 as LNHDA and CDR2 as SQIVND (reference sequence). CDR3 length equals 15 residues. The V segment lost 5 bases and the J segment 4 bases; nucleotides outside the gene matches: 4. The CDR3 here is CASSLAGGTYNEQFF. CDR3 nucleotides: TGTGCCAGTAGTTTAGCGGGGGGGACGTACAATGAGCAGTTCTTC.